These 15 T cell receptor beta chains were sequenced from one sample in a study of STAT3 mutations in large granular lymphocyte leukemia. Study-level results: Every T-LGLL patient had at least one immunodominant TCRbeta clonotype.

Their target antigens are unknown. The assay was immunoSEQ multiplex PCR, and TCRdb's table has in-frame clones only and misses some. The sample records around 33,000 clones, over 60% being singletons. Sequenced sample: peripheral blood mononuclear cells. Source of these receptors: a woman between 50 and 59 years old with T-cell large granular lymphocyte leukemia. Some clones in this sample may be carry-over from other donors' samples.

For the CDR3, the DNA is TGCAGTGCTAGTTGGGACTATGGCTACACCTTC. Protein: CSASWDYGYTF. The V gene is TRBV20-1, the J gene TRBJ1-2; D gene ambiguous. This CDR3 spans 11 amino acids. The V gene lost 3 bases and the J gene lost 3 bases, with 5 bases spanning the gap. Per germline, CDR1 DFQATT and CDR2 SNEGSKA (reference sequence).

This chain connects TRBV2 to TRBJ2-3, with 7 nucleotides matching TRBD2. The CDR3 consists of 16 residues. J gave up 8 bases and V 5 bases, and 16 bases lay outside the gene matches. Germline V CDR1 and CDR2: SNHLY, FYNNEI. CDR3 in amino acids: CASSRPSGNHLSTQYF. The CDR3 DNA sequence: TGTGCCAGCAGTCGACCCAGCGGGAACCATCTTTCTACGCAGTATTTT.

The chain is built from TRBV27 and TRBJ2-4, with a tentative D call TRBD2 (5 bases). The CDR3 covers 16 residues. Germline V gene lookup returns CDR1 MNHEY and CDR2 SMNVEV (reference sequence). The V end lost 1 base, the J end lost 0 bases, and 10 bases lay between the germline ends. The CDR3 loop is CASSLYYAGAKNIQYF. CDR3 bases: TGTGCCAGCAGTTTATATTACGCGGGAGCCAAAAACATTCAGTACTTC.

The V call is TRBV25-1, the J call TRBJ2-3; 8 nucleotides agree with TRBD1. This CDR3 spans 14 amino acids. The germline V gene has CDR1 MGHDK and CDR2 SYGVNS. Germline trimming cut 5 bases from V and 2 bases from J; bases unmatched to any gene: 3. CDR3 residues: CASSPGGYTDTQYF. In nucleotides, the CDR3 is TGTGCCAGCAGTCCAGGGGGCTACACAGATACGCAGTATTTT.

The rearrangement uses TRBV5-6 and TRBJ1-5; D remains ambiguous. The CDR3 contains 12 residues. With 0 bases removed from V and 9 bases from J, the gap between germline ends came to 7 bases. Germline V gives CDR1 SGHDT, CDR2 YYEEEE. The CDR3 is CASSLGGLPQHF. The DNA for the CDR3 is TGTGCCAGCAGCTTGGGCGGCCTGCCCCAGCATTTT.

The chain carries TRBV5-4 and TRBJ2-7; TRBD2 aligns across 9 bases. Germline trimming cut 4 bases from V and 5 bases from J; bases unmatched to any gene: 7. Germline values: CDR1 SGHNT, CDR2 YYREEE (reference sequence). This CDR3 is 14 amino acids long. The DNA of the CDR3 is TGTGCCAGCAGCACCGGCGGGAGGGCCAACGAGCAGTACTTC. Translated, it gives CASSTGGRANEQYF.

The CDR3 nucleotides read TGCGCCAGCAGCCAAGATCTTAACCTAAACACCGGGGAGCTGTTTTTT. Its protein is CASSQDLNLNTGELFF. The V and J genes are TRBV4-3 and TRBJ2-2; D gene uncertain. The CDR3 sequence is 16 residues long. Germline V gene sequence: CDR1 LGHNA, CDR2 YSLEER. With 0 bases removed from V and 2 bases from J, the gap between germline ends came to 10 bases.

This chain connects TRBV4-2 to TRBJ2-7; 9 bases are a match to TRBD1. Germline loops: CDR1 LGHNA, CDR2 YNFKEQ. Trimming took 4 bases from V and 6 from J; bases not matched to a gene: 4. This CDR3 region has 13 residues. The CDR3 loop reads CASSLMTGGEQYF. CDR3 DNA sequence: TGTGCCAGCAGCCTTATGACAGGGGGCGAGCAGTACTTC.

This clone was seen only a few times. The chain uses TRBV7-2 and TRBJ1-4; TRBD1 is a possible D gene (5 bases). This CDR3 region has 15 residues. V gave up 2 bases and J gave up 8 bases, with 15 bases separating them. Germline V gene data show CDR1 as SGHTA and CDR2 as FQGNSA. The CDR3 region is CASSLRWGSGEKLFF. The CDR3 DNA follows: TGTGCCAGCAGCTTAAGGTGGGGGTCGGGGGAAAAACTGTTTTTT.

The chain is built from TRBV18 and TRBJ1-1; a possible D gene is TRBD1 (5 bases). The CDR3 contains 15 residues. The germline V and J ends were trimmed by 0 bases and 3 bases, with 11 bases remaining between them. The germline CDR1 and CDR2 sequences are KGHSH and LQKENI. CDR3 residues: CASSPPGPADTEAFF. Written as DNA, the CDR3 is TGTGCCAGCTCACCACCGGGGCCAGCGGACACTGAAGCTTTCTTT.

The chain links TRBV30 to TRBJ2-4; D is possibly TRBD2 (6 bases). Germline-derived CDR1 and CDR2 are GTSNPN and SVGIG (reference sequence). V was cut by 2 bases and J by 8 bases, with 10 bases left in between. The CDR3 covers 12 residues. In DNA, the CDR3 is TGTGCCTGGAGTCCTGGCGGGGACATTCAGTACTTC. Translation: CAWSPGGDIQYF.

This chain uses TRBV4-1 with TRBJ2-7; no clear D. The germline CDR1 and CDR2 sequences are MGHRA and YSYEKL. Trimming took 4 bases from V and 2 from J, leaving 9 bases between them. There are 13 residues in the CDR3. The CDR3 DNA reads as TGCGCCAGCAGCCTCGGCGAGGCCTACGAGCAGTACTTC. Translating gives CASSLGEAYEQYF.

The chain couples TRBV18 to TRBJ2-3; the D gene is possibly TRBD1 (5 bases). Deletions cut 2 bases from V and 8 bases from J, with 20 bases between. CDR3 length: 16 residues. Germline assignment: CDR1 KGHSH and CDR2 LQKENI. As DNA, the CDR3 is TGTGCCAGCTCACCAGACAGTGTGGTCCGCTCGGGTACGCAGTATTTT. Translating gives CASSPDSVVRSGTQYF. Supplemented by reference TRBV18 and TRBJ2-3, the full variable domain reads NAGVMQNPRHLVRRRGQEARLRCSPMKGHSHVYWYRQLPEEGLKFMVYLQKENIIDESGMPKERFSAEFPKEGPSILRIQQVVRGDSAAYFCASSPDSVVRSGTQYFGPGTRLTVL.

The genes are TRBV27 and TRBJ1-3, with D possibly being TRBD1 (6 bases). Germline-derived CDR1 and CDR2 are MNHEY and SMNVEV (reference sequence). This CDR3 spans 14 amino acids. V was pared by 5 bases and J by 2 bases, with 10 bases between. DNA for the CDR3: TGTGCCAGCAGTCTACAGGGAACTGGAAACACCATATATTTT. Translating it yields CASSLQGTGNTIYF.

This sequence joins TRBV29-1 and TRBJ2-7, with D perhaps assigned TRBD1 or TRBD2 (6 bases each). This CDR3 is 14 amino acids long. From germline, CDR1 is SQVTM and CDR2 ANQGSEA. Trimming shortened V by 0 bases and J by 6 bases, and 15 bases separated the two germline ends. The CDR3 DNA sequence: TGCAGCGTTGAAGATTCACAGGGAGGACGCGAGCAGTACTTC. Protein sequence: CSVEDSQGGREQYF.